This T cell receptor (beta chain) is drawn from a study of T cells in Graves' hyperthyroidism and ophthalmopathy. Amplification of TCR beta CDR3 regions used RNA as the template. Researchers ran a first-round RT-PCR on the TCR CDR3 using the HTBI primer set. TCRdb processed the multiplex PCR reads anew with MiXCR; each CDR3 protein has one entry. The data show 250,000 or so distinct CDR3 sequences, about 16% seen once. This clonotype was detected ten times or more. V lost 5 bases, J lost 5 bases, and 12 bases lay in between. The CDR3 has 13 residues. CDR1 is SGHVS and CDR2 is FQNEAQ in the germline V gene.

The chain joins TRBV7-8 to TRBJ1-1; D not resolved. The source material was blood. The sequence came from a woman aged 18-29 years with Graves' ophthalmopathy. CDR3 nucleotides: TGTGCCAGCAGCCTGACTATAGGAACTGAAGCTTTCTTT. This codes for CASSLTIGTEAFF.